These 6 T cell receptor beta chains originate from one sample sequenced in a study of cytomegalovirus exposure and HLA in healthy donors. In the PCR, 60 Vbeta and 13 Jbeta primers were used. Only in-frame clones appear in the TCRdb table, and some are missing; sequencing was by immunoSEQ multiplex PCR. The table has 150,000 to 200,000 clones, around 77% seen once. The sample was PBMCs. The receptors were gathered from a man aged 55-75 years in good health and CMV-seronegative.

This chain connects TRBV18 to TRBJ2-7, with 9 bases fitting TRBD1. In germline, CDR1 is KGHSH, CDR2 LQKENI. Germline trimming cut 4 bases from V and 6 bases from J; bases unmatched to any gene: 13. CDR3 length equals 16 residues. The CDR3 DNA sequence: TGTGCCAGCTCACTCCCTGGTGGACAGGGGATCTCCGAGCAGTACTTC. Translating it yields CASSLPGGQGISEQYF. Filled out from reference TRBV18 and TRBJ2-7, the complete variable domain reads NAGVMQNPRHLVRRRGQEARLRCSPMKGHSHVYWYRQLPEEGLKFMVYLQKENIIDESGMPKERFSAEFPKEGPSILRIQQVVRGDSAAYFCASSLPGGQGISEQYFGPGTRLTVT.

Of note for this clone: At one end the junction does not follow the germline gene, possibly because of a read error. The genes are TRBV6-1 and TRBJ1-6; perhaps TRBD1 as D (6 bases). In germline, CDR1 is MNHNS, CDR2 SASEGT. The CDR3 has 15 residues. The CDR3 region has the DNA TGTGCCAGCCGTGAACGGGGGGCTGAGGGTTCACCCCTCCACTTT. Translation gives CASRERGAEGSPLHF.

The chain carries TRBV7-8 and TRBJ1-3; a weak D match, TRBD1 (6 bases). Germline V lookup: CDR1 SGHVS, CDR2 FQNEAQ. Trimming removed 5 bases at V and 4 bases at J, with 15 bases between. The length of the CDR3 is 15 residues. Here the CDR3 DNA reads TGTGCCAGCAGCCCCGCCCGGGGGGCGGGAAACACCATATATTTT. This encodes CASSPARGAGNTIYF.

The chain carries TRBV5-1 and TRBJ2-6, with 9 bases that match TRBD1. The CDR3 runs 17 residues. With 4 bases clipped from V and 0 bases from J, the junction kept 5 bases outside the gene matches. CDR1 is SGHRS, CDR2 YFSETQ, per germline. CDR3 nucleotide sequence: TGCGCCAGCAGCACCGGACAGGGGCTCTCTGGGGCCAACGTCCTGACTTTC. This gives the protein CASSTGQGLSGANVLTF.

This clone came up once. The J gene is TRBJ2-1, the V gene TRBV9; 7 positions agree with TRBD2. The J segment lost 0 bases and the V segment lost 0 bases, leaving 15 bases of the junction unmatched. The CDR3 covers 20 residues. Germline V gene data show CDR1 as SGDLS and CDR2 as YYNGEE. The CDR3 is CASSVATAGPGLSSYNEQFF. The CDR3 DNA sequence: TGTGCCAGCAGCGTAGCTACGGCAGGCCCGGGACTAAGCTCCTACAATGAGCAGTTCTTC.

The chain has TRBV5-4 and TRBJ2-3; TRBD2 matches 7 bases. The trim removed 6 bases at V and 0 bases at J, leaving 7 bases unmatched. This CDR3 region has 15 residues. Germline V CDR1 and CDR2: SGHNT, YYREEE (reference sequence). This CDR3 reads CASKPPGGSTDTQYF. As DNA, the CDR3 is TGTGCCAGCAAACCTCCCGGGGGGAGCACAGATACGCAGTATTTT.